This is a list of T cell receptor beta chains from one sample in a study of blood T cell repertoires in COVID-19. The assay was immunoSEQ multiplex PCR, and TCRdb's table has in-frame clones only and misses some. The profile covers tens of thousands of clones, with 88% appearing a single time and about 9.6% taken by the ten largest. Sequenced sample: peripheral blood. The receptors were sampled from a human donor in a cohort sampled during active COVID-19. The CDR3 runs from the conserved cysteine through the conserved F or W. The D gene is left open where the match is weak. Only part of the rows carry a size: once, few, many, or a class if the clone is expanded.

abundance: -; j_gene: TRBJ2-2; v_gene: TRBV5-4; len: 16; d_gene: TRBD2; CDR3aa: CASSSGFSGSPGELFF; CDR3nt: TGTGCCAGCAGCTCGGGTTTTAGCGGGAGCCCCGGGGAGCTGTTTTTT
abundance: -; j_gene: TRBJ2-5; v_gene: TRBV27; len: 13; d_gene: -; CDR3aa: CASSWSGFETQYF; CDR3nt: TGTGCCAGCAGTTGGTCGGGTTTCGAGACCCAGTACTTC
abundance: -; j_gene: TRBJ2-1; v_gene: TRBV11-2; len: 15; d_gene: -; CDR3aa: CASSLEGASYNEQFF; CDR3nt: TGTGCCAGCAGCTTAGAAGGGGCCTCCTACAATGAGCAGTTCTTC
abundance: -; j_gene: TRBJ2-7; v_gene: TRBV30; len: 13; d_gene: -; CDR3aa: CAWERTLLGEQYF; CDR3nt: TGTGCCTGGGAACGGACACTTTTGGGGGAGCAGTACTTC
abundance: -; j_gene: TRBJ2-1; v_gene: TRBV5-1; len: 14; d_gene: -; CDR3aa: CASSLSPGNGEQFF; CDR3nt: TGCGCCAGCAGCTTGAGTCCAGGGAACGGTGAGCAGTTCTTC
abundance: once; j_gene: TRBJ2-2; v_gene: TRBV6-2/TRBV6-3; len: 14; d_gene: TRBD1; CDR3aa: CASSSGQGSGELFF; CDR3nt: TGTGCCAGCAGTTCAGGACAGGGTTCAGGGGAGCTGTTTTTT
abundance: -; j_gene: TRBJ2-3; v_gene: TRBV10-2; len: 16; d_gene: TRBD2; CDR3aa: CASSGLLAGGGDTQYF; CDR3nt: TGCGCCAGCAGTGGGTTACTAGCGGGGGGTGGGGATACGCAGTATTTT
abundance: -; j_gene: TRBJ1-4; v_gene: TRBV7-2; len: 15; d_gene: TRBD1; CDR3aa: CASSKRQGAGEKLFF; CDR3nt: TGTGCCAGCAGCAAGAGACAGGGGGCGGGGGAAAAACTGTTTTTT
abundance: once; j_gene: TRBJ2-1; v_gene: TRBV19; len: 15; d_gene: TRBD2; CDR3aa: CASSIVAGGGNEQFF; CDR3nt: TGTGCCAGTAGTATAGTGGCGGGGGGTGGGAATGAGCAGTTCTTC
abundance: -; j_gene: TRBJ2-5; v_gene: TRBV6-5; len: 14; d_gene: TRBD1; CDR3aa: CASRLQGVDGTQYF; CDR3nt: TGTGCCAGCAGACTACAGGGGGTGGATGGGACCCAGTACTTC
abundance: once; j_gene: TRBJ1-4; v_gene: TRBV14; len: 13; d_gene: -; CDR3aa: CASSRGSDEKLFF; CDR3nt: TGTGCCAGCAGCCGCGGCAGCGATGAAAAACTGTTTTTT
abundance: medium-sized; j_gene: TRBJ1-2; v_gene: TRBV15; len: 11; d_gene: -; CDR3aa: CATEQGLGDTF; CDR3nt: TGTGCCACCGAACAGGGCTTAGGCGACACCTTC
abundance: -; j_gene: TRBJ2-7; v_gene: TRBV5-1; len: 14; d_gene: -; CDR3aa: CASSPTTEPYEQYF; CDR3nt: TGCGCCAGCAGCCCGACGACAGAGCCCTACGAGCAGTACTTC
abundance: -; j_gene: TRBJ1-2; v_gene: TRBV28; len: 16; d_gene: -; CDR3aa: CASSLQGNWDYYGYTF; CDR3nt: TGTGCCAGCAGTTTACAGGGCAATTGGGATTACTATGGCTACACCTTC
abundance: -; j_gene: TRBJ2-1; v_gene: TRBV7-2; len: 15; d_gene: TRBD2; CDR3aa: CASSTIAGGLGEQFF; CDR3nt: TGTGCCAGCAGCACCATAGCGGGGGGGCTCGGTGAGCAGTTCTTC
abundance: -; j_gene: TRBJ1-2; v_gene: TRBV2; len: 14; d_gene: -; CDR3aa: CASSVGSEADGYTF; CDR3nt: TGTGCCAGCAGTGTTGGTAGTGAGGCAGATGGCTACACCTTC